This T cell receptor (beta chain) was captured in a study of shared clonotypes between healthy human individuals. CD8 cells classed as naive were CD45RO-negative and positively selected for CCR7, excluding terminally differentiated effector memory CD45RA+ cells. Each donor was a Caucasian adult residing in Nashville, Tennessee. Libraries were prepared by immunoSEQ multiplex PCR; TCRdb keeps only in-frame clonotypes and omits some of them. The sample includes about 2.1 million clones, about 92% of them seen just once. Per the germline V gene, CDR1 is ENHRY and CDR2 is SYGVKD. CDR3 size: 12 residues. Trimming took 3 bases from V and 7 from J, leaving 7 bases between them.

Sequenced sample: naive CD8+ T cells from PBMCs. This chain joins TRBV10-3 and TRBJ2-1; D remains unclear. This TCR was sampled from a man in his late teens or twenties in good health. Some clones in this sample may be carry-over from other donors' samples. The chain's CDR3 is CAISDLENEQFF. The CDR3 DNA reads TGTGCCATCAGTGATTTAGAGAATGAGCAGTTCTTC.